This T cell receptor beta chain originates from a study of control samples from healthy donors and cancer patients. Method: immunoSEQ multiplex PCR; TCRdb's copy keeps in-frame clones and lacks some. The sample lists 96,000 or so clones, approximately 95% seen once, with approximately 7.6% in the top ten. Germline V gives CDR1 SQVTM, CDR2 ANQGSEA. V lost 3 bases and J lost 0, with 5 bases in between. This CDR3 region has 12 residues. V and J are TRBV29-1 and TRBJ1-1; D is uncertain. Sequences were obtained from blood. The TCR sequence derives from a man aged 18 to 35 in good health. CDR3: CSVEAMNTEAFF. CDR3 coding DNA: TGCAGCGTTGAGGCCATGAACACTGAAGCTTTCTTT.